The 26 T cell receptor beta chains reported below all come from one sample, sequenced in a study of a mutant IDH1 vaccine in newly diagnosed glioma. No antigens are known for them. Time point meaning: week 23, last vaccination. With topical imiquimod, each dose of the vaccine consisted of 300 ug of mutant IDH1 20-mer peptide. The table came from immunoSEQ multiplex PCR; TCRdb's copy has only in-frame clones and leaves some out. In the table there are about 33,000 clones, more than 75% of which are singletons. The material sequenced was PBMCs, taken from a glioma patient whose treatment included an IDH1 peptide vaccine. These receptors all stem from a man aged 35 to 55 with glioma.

CDR3 sequence: CASSHQTNEQFF. CDR3 DNA sequence: TGCGCCAGCAGCCACCAGACCAATGAGCAGTTCTTC. The chain is built from TRBV4-3 and TRBJ2-1; the D is unclear. There are 12 residues in the CDR3. Trimming stripped 3 bases from V and 6 bases from J, with 6 bases between. Germline V gene lookup returns CDR1 LGHNA and CDR2 YSLEER.

The CDR3 loop is CASSQLAGVGEQYF. The CDR3 region has the DNA TGTGCCAGCAGTCAACTAGCGGGAGTCGGCGAGCAGTACTTC. The chain joins TRBV2 to TRBJ2-7; 11 nucleotides agree with TRBD2. The junction had 6 bases not matched to a gene; V was cut back by 5 bases and J by 6 bases. The CDR3 length is 14 residues. Germline CDR1 SNHLY, CDR2 FYNNEI.

The CDR3 sequence: CASSLVHGSSELNTEAFF. The CDR3 DNA reads TGTGCCAGCAGCTTAGTACACGGATCTTCCGAACTGAACACTGAAGCTTTCTTT. The chain carries TRBV7-6 and TRBJ1-1, with D uncertain. The CDR3 has 18 residues. V was pared by 1 base and J by 0 bases, with 18 bases between. The germline V gene encodes CDR1 SGHVS and CDR2 FNYEAQ.

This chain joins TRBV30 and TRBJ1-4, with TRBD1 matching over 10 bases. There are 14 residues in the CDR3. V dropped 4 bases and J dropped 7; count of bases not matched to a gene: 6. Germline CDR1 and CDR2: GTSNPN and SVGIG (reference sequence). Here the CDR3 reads CAWTRQGAFEKLFF. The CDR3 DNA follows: TGTGCCTGGACCCGACAGGGGGCGTTTGAAAAACTGTTTTTT.

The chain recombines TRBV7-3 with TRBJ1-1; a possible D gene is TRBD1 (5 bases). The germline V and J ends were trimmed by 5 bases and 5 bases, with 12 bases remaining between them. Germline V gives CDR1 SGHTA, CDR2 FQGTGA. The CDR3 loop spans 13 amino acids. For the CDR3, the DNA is TGTGCCAGCAGCGATAGGGGAAGGACTGAAGCTTTCTTT. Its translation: CASSDRGRTEAFF.

DNA of the CDR3: TGTGCCAGCAGTGAAGCGCCGGACGGGGGGCGAGCTTTCTTT. It yields the protein CASSEAPDGGRAFF. The chain joins TRBV6-1 to TRBJ1-1, with a tentative D call TRBD1 (6 bases). Germline CDR1 MNHNS, CDR2 SASEGT. V was trimmed by 0 bases and J by 10 bases, leaving 15 bases between them. There are 14 residues in the CDR3.

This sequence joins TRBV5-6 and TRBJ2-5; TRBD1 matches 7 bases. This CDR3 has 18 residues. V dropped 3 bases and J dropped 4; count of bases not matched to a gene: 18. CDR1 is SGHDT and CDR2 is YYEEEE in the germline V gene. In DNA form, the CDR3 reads TGTGCCAGCAGCTCCATCCTCCTCCCGACAGGGCGGAGAGAGACCCAGTACTTC. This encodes CASSSILLPTGRRETQYF.

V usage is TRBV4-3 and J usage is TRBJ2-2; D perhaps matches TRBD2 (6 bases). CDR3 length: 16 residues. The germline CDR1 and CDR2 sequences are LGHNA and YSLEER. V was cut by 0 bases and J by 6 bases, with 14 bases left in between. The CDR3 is CASSQDSGVRAGELFF. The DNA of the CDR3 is TGCGCCAGCAGCCAAGATTCGGGGGTGCGGGCCGGGGAGCTGTTTTTT.

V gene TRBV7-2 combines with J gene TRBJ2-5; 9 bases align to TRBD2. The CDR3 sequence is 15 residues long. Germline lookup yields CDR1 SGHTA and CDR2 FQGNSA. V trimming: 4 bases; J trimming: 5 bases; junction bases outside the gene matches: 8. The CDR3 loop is CASSYQRGALETQYF. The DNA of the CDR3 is TGTGCCAGCAGCTACCAGCGGGGGGCCCTGGAGACCCAGTACTTC. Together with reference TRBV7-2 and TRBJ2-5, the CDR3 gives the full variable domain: GAGVSQSPSNKVTEKGKDVELRCDPISGHTALYWYRQSLGQGLEFLIYFQGNSAPDKSGLPSDRFSAERTGGSVSTLTIQRTQQEDSAVYLCASSYQRGALETQYFGPGTRLLVL.

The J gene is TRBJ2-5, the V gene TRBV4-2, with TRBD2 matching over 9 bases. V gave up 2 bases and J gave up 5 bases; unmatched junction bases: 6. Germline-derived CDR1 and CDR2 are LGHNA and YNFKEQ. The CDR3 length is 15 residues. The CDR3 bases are TGTGCCAGCAGCCAAAGGCGGGAGGGGGGGGAGACCCAGTACTTC. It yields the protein CASSQRREGGETQYF.

The CDR3 nucleotides are TGCAGTGGAAGGCTCGCACCAGGAGGCTACACCTTC. Translating gives CSGRLAPGGYTF. The gene calls are TRBV29-1 and TRBJ1-2; D is unclear. The V gene's germline CDR1 is SQVTM and CDR2 ANQGSEA. The CDR3 contains 12 residues.

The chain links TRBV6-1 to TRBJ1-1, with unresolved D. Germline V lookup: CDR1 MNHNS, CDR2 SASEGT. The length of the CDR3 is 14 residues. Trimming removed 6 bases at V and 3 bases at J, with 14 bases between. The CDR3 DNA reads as TGTGCCAGCAGCCGTGACGGCCCGTACACTGAAGCTTTCTTT. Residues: CASSRDGPYTEAFF.

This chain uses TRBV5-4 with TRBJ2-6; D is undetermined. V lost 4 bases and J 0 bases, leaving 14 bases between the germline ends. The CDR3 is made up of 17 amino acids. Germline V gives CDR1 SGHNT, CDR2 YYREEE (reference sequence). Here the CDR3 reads CASSPSGMNSGANVLTF. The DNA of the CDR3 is TGTGCCAGCAGCCCTTCCGGAATGAACTCTGGGGCCAACGTCCTGACTTTC.

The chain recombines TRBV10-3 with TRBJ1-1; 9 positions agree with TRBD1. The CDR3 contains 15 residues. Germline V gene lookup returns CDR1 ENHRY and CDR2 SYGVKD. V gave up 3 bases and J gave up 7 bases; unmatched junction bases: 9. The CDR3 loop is CAISDYSTGGSEAFF. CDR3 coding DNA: TGTGCCATCAGTGATTATTCGACAGGGGGTAGTGAAGCTTTCTTT.

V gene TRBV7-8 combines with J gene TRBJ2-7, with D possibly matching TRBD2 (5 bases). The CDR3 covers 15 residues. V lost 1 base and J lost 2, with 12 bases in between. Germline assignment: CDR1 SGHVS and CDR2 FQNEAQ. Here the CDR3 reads CASSLESGVTYEQYF. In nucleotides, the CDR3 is TGTGCCAGCAGCTTAGAATCCGGGGTAACCTACGAGCAGTACTTC.

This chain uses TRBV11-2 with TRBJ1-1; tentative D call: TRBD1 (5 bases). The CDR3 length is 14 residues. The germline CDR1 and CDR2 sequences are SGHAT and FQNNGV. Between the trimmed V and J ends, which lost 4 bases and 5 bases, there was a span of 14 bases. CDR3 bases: TGTGCCAGCAGCTCCAGAGGCAGGGATACTGAAGCTTTCTTT. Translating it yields CASSSRGRDTEAFF.

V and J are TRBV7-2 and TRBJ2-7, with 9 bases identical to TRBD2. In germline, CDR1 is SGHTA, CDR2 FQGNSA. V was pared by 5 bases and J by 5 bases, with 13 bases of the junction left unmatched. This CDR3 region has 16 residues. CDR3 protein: CASSPKGAGGVHEQYF. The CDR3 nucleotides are TGTGCCAGCAGCCCGAAGGGGGCGGGAGGGGTCCACGAGCAGTACTTC.

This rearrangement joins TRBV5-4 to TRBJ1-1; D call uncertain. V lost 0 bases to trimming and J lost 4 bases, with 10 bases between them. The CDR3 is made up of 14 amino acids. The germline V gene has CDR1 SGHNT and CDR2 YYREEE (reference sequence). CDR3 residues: CASSLGAKGTEAFF. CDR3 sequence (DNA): TGTGCCAGCAGCTTGGGAGCGAAAGGCACTGAAGCTTTCTTT.

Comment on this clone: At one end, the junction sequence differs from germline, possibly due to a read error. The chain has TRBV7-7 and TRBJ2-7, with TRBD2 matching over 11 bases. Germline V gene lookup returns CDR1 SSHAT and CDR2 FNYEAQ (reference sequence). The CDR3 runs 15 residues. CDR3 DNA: TGTGCTAGCAGCCCCTTCCCTAGCGGGAGGCACGAGCAGTACTTC. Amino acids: CASSPFPSGRHEQYF.

The DNA for the CDR3 is TGTGCCAGCAGGACTAGCCACAATGAGCAGTTCTTC. Its translation is CASRTSHNEQFF. The J gene is TRBJ2-1, the V gene TRBV6-1; 7 nucleotides line up with TRBD2. V lost 6 bases to trimming and J lost 5 bases; unmatched junction nucleotides: 1. CDR3 length: 12 amino acids. Germline-derived CDR1 and CDR2 are MNHNS and SASEGT.

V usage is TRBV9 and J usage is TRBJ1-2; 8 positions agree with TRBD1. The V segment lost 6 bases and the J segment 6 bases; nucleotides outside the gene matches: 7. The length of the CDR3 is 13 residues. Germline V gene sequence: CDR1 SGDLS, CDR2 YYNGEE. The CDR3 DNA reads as TGTGCCAGCAAGAGGCAGGGGGCTAATGGCTACACCTTC. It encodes CASKRQGANGYTF.

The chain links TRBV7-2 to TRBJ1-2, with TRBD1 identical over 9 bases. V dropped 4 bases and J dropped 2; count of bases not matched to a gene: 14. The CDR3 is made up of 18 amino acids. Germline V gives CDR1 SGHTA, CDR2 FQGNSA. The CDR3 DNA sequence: TGTGCCAGCAGCTCAGGGCCTCACCGACAGGGGGGGAACTATGGCTACACCTTC. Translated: CASSSGPHRQGGNYGYTF. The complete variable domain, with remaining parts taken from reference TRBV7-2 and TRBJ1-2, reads GAGVSQSPSNKVTEKGKDVELRCDPISGHTALYWYRQSLGQGLEFLIYFQGNSAPDKSGLPSDRFSAERTGGSVSTLTIQRTQQEDSAVYLCASSSGPHRQGGNYGYTFGSGTRLTVV.

CDR3 residues: CASTSGQGKNIQYF. DNA of the CDR3: TGTGCCAGCACCTCGGGACAGGGGAAAAACATTCAGTACTTC. The chain employs TRBV7-2 and TRBJ2-4, with TRBD1 matching over 10 bases. The ends lost 7 bases at V and 4 bases at J; junction bases unmatched: 4. This CDR3 spans 14 amino acids. The germline CDR1 and CDR2 sequences are SGHTA and FQGNSA. Complete variable domain (other parts from reference TRBV7-2 and TRBJ2-4): GAGVSQSPSNKVTEKGKDVELRCDPISGHTALYWYRQSLGQGLEFLIYFQGNSAPDKSGLPSDRFSAERTGGSVSTLTIQRTQQEDSAVYLCASTSGQGKNIQYFGAGTRLSVL.

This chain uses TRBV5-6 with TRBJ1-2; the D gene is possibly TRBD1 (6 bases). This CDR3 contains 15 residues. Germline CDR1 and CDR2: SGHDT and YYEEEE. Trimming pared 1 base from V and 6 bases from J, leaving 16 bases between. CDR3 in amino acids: CASSLPQGPLHGYTF. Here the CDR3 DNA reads TGTGCCAGCAGCTTGCCCCAGGGGCCGCTGCATGGCTACACCTTC.

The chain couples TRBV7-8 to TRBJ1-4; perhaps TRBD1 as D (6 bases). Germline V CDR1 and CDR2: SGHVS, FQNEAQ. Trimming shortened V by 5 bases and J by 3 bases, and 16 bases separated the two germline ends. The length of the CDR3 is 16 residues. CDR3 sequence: CASSRRPGVANEKLFF. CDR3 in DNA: TGTGCCAGCAGCCGCCGACCAGGGGTAGCTAATGAAAAACTGTTTTTT.

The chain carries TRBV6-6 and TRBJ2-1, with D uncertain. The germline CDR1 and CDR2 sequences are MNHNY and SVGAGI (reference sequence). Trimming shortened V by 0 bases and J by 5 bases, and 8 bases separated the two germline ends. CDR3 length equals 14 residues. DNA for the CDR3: TGTGCCAGCAGTTACTCGGCTGGGAACAATGAGCAGTTCTTC. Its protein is CASSYSAGNNEQFF.